This entry features one TCR beta chain sequence. TCRdb used MiXCR to reprocess the RT-PCR reads, holding one entry per CDR3 protein. The sample has about 680,000 distinct CDR3 sequences, approximately 15% seen once. Trimming removed 4 bases from V and 0 bases from J; junction bases left unmatched: 8. CDR1 and CDR2 (germline): SGHRS, YFSETQ. The CDR3 is 17 amino acids. Input material: memory CD4+ T cells from blood. The clonotype was recovered from a female donor in good health, serving as a healthy control. The rearrangement uses TRBV5-1 and TRBJ2-7; 12 bases match TRBD2. The CDR3 DNA reads TGCGCCAGCAGCGGACCCGGACTAGCGGGGACCTCCTACGAGCAGTACTTC. It yields the protein CASSGPGLAGTSYEQYF.